Shown below are 11 T cell receptor beta chains from a single sample sequenced in a study of T cell repertoires in cytomegalovirus infection. MiXCR, run by TCRdb on the reads, gives a single entry per CDR3 protein. The sample consists of roughly 920,000 distinct CDR3 sequences, around a third of them appearing once. These TCRs are of unknown antigen specificity. The sequencing used cultured CD8+ T cells from PBMCs, collected from culture after CMV antigen stimulation. The source of these receptors is a human donor in good health (CMV status not recorded). Some clones in this sample may be carry-over from other donors' samples.

This chain uses TRBV7-2 with TRBJ2-5; either TRBD1 or TRBD2 may fit D (5 bases each). The germline CDR1 and CDR2 sequences are SGHTA and FQGNSA. The length of the CDR3 is 14 residues. The V and J ends lost 6 bases and 5 bases respectively, with 16 bases between them. The CDR3 here is CASSPGRGKETQYF. The CDR3 region has the DNA TGTGCCAGCAGTCCGGGACGAGGGAAGGAGACCCAGTACTTC.

The rearrangement links TRBV9 to TRBJ2-2; D gene ambiguous. Germline V gene data show CDR1 as SGDLS and CDR2 as YYNGEE. The CDR3 totals 14 residues. V lost 0 bases to trimming and J lost 2 bases, with 5 bases between them. CDR3 DNA: TGTGCCAGCAGCGTAGTACTTAACACCGGGGAGCTGTTTTTT. Translation gives CASSVVLNTGELFF.

The J gene is TRBJ2-3, the V gene TRBV6-4; D is undetermined. Germline V gene data show CDR1 as MRHNA and CDR2 as SNTAGT. CDR3 size: 11 residues. The germline V and J ends were trimmed by 8 bases and 10 bases, with 13 bases remaining between them. CDR3: CASGSSLAQYF. The CDR3 bases are TGTGCCAGCGGCTCTTCCCTGGCGCAGTATTTT.

The V gene is TRBV7-8, the J gene TRBJ1-2; 7 nucleotides match TRBD1. Germline CDR1 is SGHVS and CDR2 is FQNEAQ. Germline trimming cut 3 bases from V and 4 bases from J; bases unmatched to any gene: 11. The CDR3 length is 16 residues. CDR3 DNA: TGTGCCAGCAGCTTTTGGGGGGGGCAGGGGGTCTATGGCTACACCTTC. It encodes CASSFWGGQGVYGYTF.

This clonotype was seen just once. The chain recombines TRBV6-1 with TRBJ2-1; possibly TRBD2 for D (7 bases). Germline CDR1 and CDR2: MNHNS and SASEGT. V gave up 4 bases and J gave up 0 bases, with 13 bases separating them. The length of the CDR3 is 16 residues. CDR3 protein: CASSGLGGGSYNEQFF. The CDR3 DNA reads as TGTGCCAGCAGTGGGTTAGGGGGGGGCTCCTACAATGAGCAGTTCTTC.

The gene calls are TRBV28 and TRBJ2-7; D could derive from TRBD1 or TRBD2 (5 bases each). Germline lookup yields CDR1 MDHEN and CDR2 SYDVKM. With 8 bases removed from V and 0 bases from J, the gap between germline ends came to 11 bases. CDR3 length equals 13 residues. CDR3: CASGGAYSYEQYV. The CDR3 DNA follows: TGTGCCAGCGGGGGAGCTTACTCCTACGAGCAGTACGTC.

In this sample, this clonotype turned up a few times. The CDR3 coding sequence is TGTGCCAGCGGGGGGATAGAAGAGACCCAGTACTTC. It codes for CASGGIEETQYF. The chain uses TRBV11-2 and TRBJ2-5; D might be TRBD2 (6 bases). V was trimmed by 8 bases and J by 3 bases, leaving 10 bases between them. Germline V lookup: CDR1 SGHAT, CDR2 FQNNGV. The CDR3 has 12 amino acids.

This clonotype has just a few counts. Its ends do not fully match the called genes, so a read error is possible. The J gene is TRBJ1-2, the V gene TRBV7-9; D call uncertain. This CDR3 comprises 11 residues. Germline lookup yields CDR1 SEHNR and CDR2 FQNEAQ (reference sequence). CDR3 amino acids: CASSYLQPVEF. The DNA for the CDR3 is TGTGCCAGCAGCTACCTCCAGCCAGTCGAATTC.

The sample holds a few counts of this clonotype. CDR3 in amino acids: CASSEHRVLYEQYF. The CDR3 DNA is TGTGCCAGCAGTGAGCACAGGGTTCTGTACGAGCAGTACTTC. This chain links TRBV6-1 with TRBJ2-7; D perhaps matches TRBD1 (6 bases). CDR1 MNHNS and CDR2 SASEGT come from the germline V gene. The CDR3 is 14 amino acids. Trimming removed 3 bases at V and 4 bases at J, with 13 bases between.

A few counts support this clonotype. The chain recombines TRBV12-3 or TRBV12-4 with TRBJ2-3; TRBD1 matches at 9 bases. The V and J ends lost 5 bases and 6 bases, in that order; junction bases with no gene match: 6. The CDR3 spans 14 residues. The CDR3 nucleotides are TGTGCCAGCAGTCGGACAGGGGATTCCGATACGCAGTATTTT. Its protein is CASSRTGDSDTQYF.

This clonotype was seen a few times. The genes are TRBV29-1 and TRBJ2-7; TRBD2 might be the D (7 bases). The CDR3 has 13 residues. The V end lost 0 bases, the J end lost 7 bases, and 13 bases lay between the germline ends. CDR1 SQVTM and CDR2 ANQGSEA come from the germline V gene. The CDR3 region has the DNA TGCAGCGTTGAAGATCGGGGGGCGGGGGAGCAGTACTTC. As protein: CSVEDRGAGEQYF.